This T cell receptor (beta chain) was captured in a study of shared clonotypes between healthy human individuals. Per the germline V gene, CDR1 is SGHRS and CDR2 is YFSETQ. The V and J ends lost 7 bases and 0 bases, in that order; junction bases with no gene match: 4. The CDR3 covers 13 residues. The healthy adult donors were HIV-negative and reported no recent acute infections or vaccinations. This clone was counted only a few times. Assay: immunoSEQ multiplex PCR; the TCRdb copy retains only in-frame clones and omits some. The sample consists of approximately 500,000 clones, around four fifths of them appearing once.

The V and J genes are TRBV5-1 and TRBJ2-7, with 7 bases fitting TRBD1. The TCR originated in a woman between 40 and 55 years old in good health. Some clones in this sample may be carry-over from other donors' samples. The source material was PBMCs. The CDR3 DNA reads TGCGCCAGCGGGGGACAGAGCTCCTACGAGCAGTACTTC. Its translation: CASGGQSSYEQYF.